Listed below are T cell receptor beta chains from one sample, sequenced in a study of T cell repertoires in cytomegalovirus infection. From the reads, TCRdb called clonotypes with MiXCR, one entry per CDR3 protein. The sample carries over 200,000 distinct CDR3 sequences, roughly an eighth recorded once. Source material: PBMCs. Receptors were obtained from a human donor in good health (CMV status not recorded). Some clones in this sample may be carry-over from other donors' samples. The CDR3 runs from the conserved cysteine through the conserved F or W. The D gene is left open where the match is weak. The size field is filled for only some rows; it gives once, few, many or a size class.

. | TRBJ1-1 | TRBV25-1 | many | TGTGCCAGCGGGCTGGGGGCGCCCACTGAAGCTTTCTTT | CASGLGAPTEAFF
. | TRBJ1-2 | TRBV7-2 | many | TGTGCCAGCAGCTCCGAGACGAAGGGCTATGGCTACACCTTC | CASSSETKGYGYTF
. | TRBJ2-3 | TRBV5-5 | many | TGTGCCAGCAGGACGGGAGTACAGGGACAGACGGTCACAGATACGCAGTATTTT | CASRTGVQGQTVTDTQYF
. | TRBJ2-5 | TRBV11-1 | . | TGTGCCAGCAGCCAGACCTTCACGGGGCAAGAGACCCAGTACTTC | CASSQTFTGQETQYF
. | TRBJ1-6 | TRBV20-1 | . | TGCAGTGCTCCTCCGGGACAACCGAATTCACCCCTCCACTTT | CSAPPGQPNSPLHF
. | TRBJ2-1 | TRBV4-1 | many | TGCGCCAGCAGCCAAGATCCGCTCGATGAGCAGTTCTTC | CASSQDPLDEQFF
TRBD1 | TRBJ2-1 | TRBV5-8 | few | TGTGCCAGCAGCGCCGGACAGGGGGTTTCCAATGAGCAGTTCTTC | CASSAGQGVSNEQFF
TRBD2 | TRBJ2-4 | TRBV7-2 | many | TGTGCCAGCAGCTTAGAAGCGGGGGCCGCGCAAAACATTCAGTACTTC | CASSLEAGAAQNIQYF
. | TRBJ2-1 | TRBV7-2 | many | TGTGCCAGCAGCTTAGTTGGACGGATCTCAAATGAGCAGTTCTTC | CASSLVGRISNEQFF
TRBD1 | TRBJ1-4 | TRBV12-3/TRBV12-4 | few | TGTGCCAGCAGTCCAGGGACAGGGATTAATGAAAAACTGTTTTTT | CASSPGTGINEKLFF
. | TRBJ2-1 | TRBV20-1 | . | TGCAGTGCTAGCTCGCCTAGCAGTAGTGAGCAGTTCTTC | CSASSPSSSEQFF
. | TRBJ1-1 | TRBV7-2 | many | TGTGCCAGCAGCTTCGCCCTCGATTGGAGCACTGAAGCTTTCTTT | CASSFALDWSTEAFF
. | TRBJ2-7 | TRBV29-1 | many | TGCAGCGTTGAAAAAACAGGGAACTCCTACGAGCAGTACTTC | CSVEKTGNSYEQYF
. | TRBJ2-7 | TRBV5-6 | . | TGTGCCAGCAGCCTATGGGTAGCGGAGCTCTCCTACGAGCAGTACTTC | CASSLWVAELSYEQYF
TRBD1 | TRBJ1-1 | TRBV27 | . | TGTGCCAGCAGTTTCTCGACAGGGCTGTGGACTGAAGCTTTCTTT | CASSFSTGLWTEAFF
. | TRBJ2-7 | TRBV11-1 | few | TGTGCCAGCAGGGGAGACAGCTACGAGCAGTACTTC | CASRGDSYEQYF
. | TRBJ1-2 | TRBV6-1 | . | TGTGCCACCGGGGGGCAGGGGCTTGGCTACACCTTC | CATGGQGLGYTF
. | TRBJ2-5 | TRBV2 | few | TGTGCCAGCAATTCCGGGACAAAACAAGAGACCCAGTACTTC | CASNSGTKQETQYF
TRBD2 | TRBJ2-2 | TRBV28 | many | TGTGCCAGCAGTTTTGTCTCGGGACTAGCGGGAGGAGCGAACACCGGGGAGCTGTTTTTT | CASSFVSGLAGGANTGELFF
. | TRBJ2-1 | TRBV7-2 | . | TGTGCCAGCAGCTTAGCAATAGTTCACAATGAGCAGTTCTTC | CASSLAIVHNEQFF
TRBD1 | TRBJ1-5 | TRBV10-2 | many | TGCGCCAGCAGTGCTGACAGGGGCCGCCAGCCCCAGCATTTT | CASSADRGRQPQHF
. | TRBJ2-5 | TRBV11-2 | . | TGTGCCAGCACCATGGACAAAACTAGGCAGACCCAGTACTTC | CASTMDKTRQTQYF
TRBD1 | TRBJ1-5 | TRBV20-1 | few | TGCAGTGCTCGGGACAGGGGAGATCAGCCCCAGCATTTT | CSARDRGDQPQHF
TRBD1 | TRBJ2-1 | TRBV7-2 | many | TGTGCCAGCAGCCGGGCCGGGACAGCATACAATGAGCAGTTCTTC | CASSRAGTAYNEQFF
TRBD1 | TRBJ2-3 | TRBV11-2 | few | TGTGCCAGCAGCTCCCTAAACGGGGACAGACCGATAGATACGCAGTATTTT | CASSSLNGDRPIDTQYF
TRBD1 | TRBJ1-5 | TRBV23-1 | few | TGCGCCAGCAGTGCGACAGGGATGGGCAATCAGCCCCAGCATTTT | CASSATGMGNQPQHF
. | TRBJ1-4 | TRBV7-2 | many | TGTGCCAGCAGCCTCCCGGGGGCAGCTAATGAAAAACTGTTTTTT | CASSLPGAANEKLFF
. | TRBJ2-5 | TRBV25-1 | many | TGTGCCAGCAGTGAATATAACCAGTACCAAGAGACCCAGTACTTC | CASSEYNQYQETQYF
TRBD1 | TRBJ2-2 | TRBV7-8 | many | TGTGCCAGCAGCACGGGACAGTACACCGGGGAGCTGTTTTTT | CASSTGQYTGELFF
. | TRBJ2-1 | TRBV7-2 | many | TGTGCCAGCAGCTTATTATCGAGGCCGGGGGCGGGCAATGAGCAGTTCTTC | CASSLLSRPGAGNEQFF
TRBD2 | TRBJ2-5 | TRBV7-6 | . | TGTGCCAGCAGCCTAATCGGAGGTAGCGGGGCAGAGACCCAGTACTTC | CASSLIGGSGAETQYF
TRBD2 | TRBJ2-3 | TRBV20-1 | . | TGCAGTGCTTGGACTAGCCCCACAGATACGCAGTATTTT | CSAWTSPTDTQYF
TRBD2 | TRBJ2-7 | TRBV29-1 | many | TGCAGCGCGCGAGCGGGAGATAGCTACGAGCAGTACTTC | CSARAGDSYEQYF
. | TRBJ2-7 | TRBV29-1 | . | TGCAGCGTCATCACCTACGAGCAGTACTTC | CSVITYEQYF
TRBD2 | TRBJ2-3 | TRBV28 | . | TGTGCCAGCAGTTTCGAGACTAGCGGAAACACGAATACGCAGTATTTT | CASSFETSGNTNTQYF
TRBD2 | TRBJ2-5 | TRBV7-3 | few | TGTGCCAGCAGCTTAATAGCGGGGGGGCCGGAGACCCAGTACTTC | CASSLIAGGPETQYF
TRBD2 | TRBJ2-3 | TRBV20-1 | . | TGCAGTGCTAAGGGACTAGCGGGAGGGCCGACAGATACGCAGTATTTT | CSAKGLAGGPTDTQYF
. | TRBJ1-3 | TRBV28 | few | TGTGCCAGCCTCGGGGCGTACGGGAGCAACACCATATATTTT | CASLGAYGSNTIYF
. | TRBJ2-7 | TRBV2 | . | TGTGCCAGCAGTAATTGGGGCAGTCGCTCCTACGAGCAGTACTTC | CASSNWGSRSYEQYF
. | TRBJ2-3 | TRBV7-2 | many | TGTGCCAGCAGCTTACAACCCTTCGGAGGGGGGGTCCAGTATTTT | CASSLQPFGGGVQYF